The clone carrying this TCR beta chain has only one observation. Sequencing was performed with immunoSEQ multiplex PCR; in TCRdb, only in-frame clones are kept and a portion is missing. This sample yields approximately 130,000 clones, of which about four fifths are seen a single time; 2.5% to 4% belongs to the top ten. This record comes from a study of identifying expanded T cells in peripheral blood. This sequence originates from a person aged 18 to 70 in good health. The sample taken for sequencing was blood.

The CDR3 DNA reads TGTGCCAGCAGCCCGGTAGGATCCTATAATTCACCCCTCCACTTT. Its protein is CASSPVGSYNSPLHF. The V call is TRBV25-1, the J call TRBJ1-6; D is unresolved. This CDR3 comprises 15 residues. Trimming left V 6 bases short and J 1 base short, with 10 bases between. Germline V gene sequence: CDR1 MGHDK, CDR2 SYGVNS.